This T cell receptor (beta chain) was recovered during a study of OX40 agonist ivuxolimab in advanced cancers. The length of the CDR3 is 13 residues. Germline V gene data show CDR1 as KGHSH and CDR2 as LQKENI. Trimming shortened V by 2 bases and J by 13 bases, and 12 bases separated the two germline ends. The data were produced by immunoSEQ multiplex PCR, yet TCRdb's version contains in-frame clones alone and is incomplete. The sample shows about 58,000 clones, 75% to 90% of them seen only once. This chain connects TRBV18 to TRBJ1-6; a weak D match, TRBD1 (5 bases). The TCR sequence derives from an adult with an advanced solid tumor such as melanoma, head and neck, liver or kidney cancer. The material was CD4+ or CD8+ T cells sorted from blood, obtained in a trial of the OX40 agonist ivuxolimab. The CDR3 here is CASSPGAEVPLHF. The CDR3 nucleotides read TGTGCCAGCTCACCAGGGGCAGAGGTCCCCCTCCACTTT.